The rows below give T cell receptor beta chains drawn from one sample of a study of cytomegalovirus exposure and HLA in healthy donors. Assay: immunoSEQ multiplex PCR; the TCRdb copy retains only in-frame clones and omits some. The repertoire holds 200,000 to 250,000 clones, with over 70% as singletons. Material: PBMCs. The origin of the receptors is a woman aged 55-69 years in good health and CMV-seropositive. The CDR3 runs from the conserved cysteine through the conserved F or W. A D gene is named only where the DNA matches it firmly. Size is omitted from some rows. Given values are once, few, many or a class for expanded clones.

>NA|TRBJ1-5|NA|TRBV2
TGTGCCAGCAGGACAGGCGCCCCCCTTCACGGTCAGCCCCAGCATTTT
CASRTGAPLHGQPQHF
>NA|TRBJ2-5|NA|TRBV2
TGTGCCAGCAGTGCTTTGCAGGGGCTCCCCCAAGAGACCCAGTACTTC
CASSALQGLPQETQYF
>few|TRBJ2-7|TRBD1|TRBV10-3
TGTGCCATCAGTGAGCCAGGGACAGCGAGATCCTACGAGCAGTACTTC
CAISEPGTARSYEQYF
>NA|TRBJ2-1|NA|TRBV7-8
TGTGCCAGCAGCTTAGTTGGGCATGAGCAGTTCTTC
CASSLVGHEQFF
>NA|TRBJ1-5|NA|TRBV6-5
TGTGCCAGCAGTTACTCAATGCGGGCCGGGGGGCCCCAGCATTTT
CASSYSMRAGGPQHF
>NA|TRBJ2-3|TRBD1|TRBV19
TGTGCCAGTACCACCGTCGGGACAGCCAGCACAGATACGCAGTATTTT
CASTTVGTASTDTQYF
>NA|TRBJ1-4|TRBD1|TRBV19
TGTGCCAGTAGTATGGGGGACAGTGGGGAAAAACTGTTTTTT
CASSMGDSGEKLFF
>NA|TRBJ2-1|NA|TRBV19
TGTGCCAGTAGCCGAAGAGGGCAGAGTGAGCAGTTCTTC
CASSRRGQSEQFF
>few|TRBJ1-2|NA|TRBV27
TGTGCCAGCAGTTTACGAGGAGCCCCTGGCTACACCTTC
CASSLRGAPGYTF
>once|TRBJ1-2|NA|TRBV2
TGTGCCAGCACCGGACAGACCTCGTATGGCTACACCTTC
CASTGQTSYGYTF
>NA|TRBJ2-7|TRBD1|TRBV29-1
TGCAGCGTGACCCAGGGGGCACTCTACGAGCAGTACTTC
CSVTQGALYEQYF
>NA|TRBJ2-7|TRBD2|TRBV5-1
TGCGCCAGCAGCGTCGGGACTAGCGGTTCCTACGAGCAGTACTTC
CASSVGTSGSYEQYF
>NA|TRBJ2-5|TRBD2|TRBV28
TGTGCCAGCAGTCCAACTAGCGGGGGCCAAGAGACCCAGTACTTC
CASSPTSGGQETQYF
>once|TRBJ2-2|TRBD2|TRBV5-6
TGTGCCAGCAGCGGGGGGGCGACTAGCGGGGGAAACACCGGGGAGCTGTTTTTT
CASSGGATSGGNTGELFF
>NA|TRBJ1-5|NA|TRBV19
TGTGCCAGTGCCCCTCCGAGCCCTCTCAATCAGCCCCAGCATTTT
CASAPPSPLNQPQHF
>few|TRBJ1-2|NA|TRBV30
TGTGCCTTACCGGACAGAAGGAACTATGGCTACACCTTC
CALPDRRNYGYTF
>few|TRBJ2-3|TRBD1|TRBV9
TGTGCCAGCAGCGGACAGGGGGCCGGGGCAGATACGCAGTATTTT
CASSGQGAGADTQYF
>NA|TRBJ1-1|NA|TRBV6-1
TGTGCCAGCAAAGGTATCAGTTCGGGCACTGAAGCTTTCTTT
CASKGISSGTEAFF
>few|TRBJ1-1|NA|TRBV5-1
TGCGCCAGCAGCTTGGGACAGGTGAACACTGAAGCTTTCTTT
CASSLGQVNTEAFF
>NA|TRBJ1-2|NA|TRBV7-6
TGTGCCAGCAGCTTAGCGCAAGGGGATGGCTACACCTTC
CASSLAQGDGYTF
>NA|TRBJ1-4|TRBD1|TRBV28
TGTGCCAGCAGCACGTCGCGAGACAGGGGGCGTGAAAAACTGTTTTTT
CASSTSRDRGREKLFF
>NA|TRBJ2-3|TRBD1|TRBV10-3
TGTGCCATCACAGGGGGAGCAGATACGCAGTATTTT
CAITGGADTQYF
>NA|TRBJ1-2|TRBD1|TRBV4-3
TGCGCCAGCAGCCAAGGGGGGACAGGGGCTTTGTATGGCTACACCTTC
CASSQGGTGALYGYTF
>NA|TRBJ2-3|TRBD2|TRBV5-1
TGCGCCAGCAGCTTGCTCTCGCGGGGGAAGTCAGATACGCAGTATTTT
CASSLLSRGKSDTQYF
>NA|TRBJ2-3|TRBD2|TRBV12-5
TGTGCTAGTGGTAAGGGGACTAGCGGATACACAGATACGCAGTATTTT
CASGKGTSGYTDTQYF